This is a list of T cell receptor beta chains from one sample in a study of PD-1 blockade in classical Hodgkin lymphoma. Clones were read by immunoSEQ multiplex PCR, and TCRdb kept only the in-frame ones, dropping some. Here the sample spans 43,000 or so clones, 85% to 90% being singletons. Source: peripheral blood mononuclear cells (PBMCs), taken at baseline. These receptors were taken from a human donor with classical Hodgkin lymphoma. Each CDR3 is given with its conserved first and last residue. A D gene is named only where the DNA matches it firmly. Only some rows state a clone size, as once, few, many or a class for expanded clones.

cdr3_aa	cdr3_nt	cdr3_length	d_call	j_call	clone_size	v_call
CASRSTGQGYEQYF	TGCGCCAGCAGGTCCACGGGACAGGGCTACGAGCAGTACTTC	14	TRBD1	TRBJ2-7	NA	TRBV5-1
CASSYDILQETQYF	TGTGCCAGCAGTTATGATATACTCCAAGAGACCCAGTACTTC	14	NA	TRBJ2-5	NA	TRBV6-5
CASSLGEGTRYGYTF	TGTGCCAGCAGCCTAGGGGAAGGCACACGCTATGGCTACACCTTC	15	NA	TRBJ1-2	once	TRBV7-2
CASDRGGTNEKLFF	TGTGCCAGTGACAGGGGAGGAACTAATGAAAAACTGTTTTTT	14	TRBD1	TRBJ1-4	NA	TRBV19
CASSFDKNTEAFF	TGTGCTAGCAGCTTTGACAAGAACACTGAAGCTTTCTTT	13	NA	TRBJ1-1	NA	TRBV7-7
CASSSQVNYNEQFF	TGTGCCAGCAGCAGCCAGGTGAACTACAATGAGCAGTTCTTC	14	NA	TRBJ2-1	NA	TRBV14
CASSLHPGTGVYEQYF	TGTGCCAGCAGCCTACACCCCGGGACAGGGGTGTACGAGCAGTACTTC	16	TRBD1	TRBJ2-7	NA	TRBV5-5
CASSPKTSTGNEQFF	TGTGCCAGCAGCCCTAAGACGAGTACAGGCAATGAGCAGTTCTTC	15	NA	TRBJ2-1	NA	TRBV7-3
CASSYRFGEQYF	TGTGCCAGCAGTTACAGGTTTGGCGAGCAGTACTTC	12	NA	TRBJ2-7	once	TRBV6-5
CASRGLGVNTGELFF	TGTGCCAGTAGAGGGTTGGGGGTCAACACCGGGGAGCTGTTTTTT	15	NA	TRBJ2-2	NA	TRBV19
CASSWRAHPGGTDTQYF	TGCGCCAGCAGCTGGAGGGCCCACCCTGGGGGCACAGATACGCAGTATTTT	17	NA	TRBJ2-3	NA	TRBV5-1
CASSLAGWASGANVLTF	TGCGCCAGCAGCTTGGCCGGATGGGCCTCTGGGGCCAACGTCCTGACTTTC	17	NA	TRBJ2-6	NA	TRBV5-1
CASSDLAGGHLEEQFF	TGTGCCAGCAGTGACTTGGCGGGGGGGCACCTGGAGGAGCAGTTCTTC	16	TRBD2	TRBJ2-1	medium-sized	TRBV6-4
CASSLEGAGGPETQYF	TGTGCCAGCAGCTTGGAAGGGGCGGGGGGGCCCGAGACCCAGTACTTC	16	TRBD2	TRBJ2-5	NA	TRBV5-6
CASIWGGAGETQYF	TGTGCCAGCATTTGGGGGGGGGCGGGAGAGACCCAGTACTTC	14	NA	TRBJ2-5	NA	TRBV6-6
CASSLYGLGAGTGGLTEAFF	TGCGCCAGCAGCTTATACGGGCTGGGCGCCGGGACAGGGGGCCTCACTGAAGCTTTCTTT	20	TRBD1	TRBJ1-1	NA	TRBV5-1
CASSLDHPGIYAEAFF	TGCGCCAGCAGCTTGGATCATCCGGGAATATACGCTGAAGCTTTCTTT	16	NA	TRBJ1-1	once	TRBV5-1
CASSLRTGSYEQYF	TGCGCCAGCAGCTTGCGGACGGGGTCCTACGAGCAGTACTTC	14	NA	TRBJ2-7	NA	TRBV5-1
CASSPGTGGAGNTIYF	TGTGCCAGCTCACCAGGGACAGGGGGAGCCGGAAACACCATATATTTT	16	TRBD1	TRBJ1-3	NA	TRBV18
CASSPASGGANEQFF	TGTGCCAGCTCACCGGCTAGCGGGGGGGCAAATGAGCAGTTCTTC	15	TRBD2	TRBJ2-1	NA	TRBV18
CASSYSAGGTGELFF	TGTGCCAGCAGTTACTCAGCGGGAGGTACCGGGGAGCTGTTTTTT	15	TRBD2	TRBJ2-2	NA	TRBV6-5
CASSSTSGTLYGEQFF	TGCGCCAGCAGCTCGACTAGCGGGACCCTTTACGGCGAGCAGTTCTTC	16	TRBD2	TRBJ2-1	NA	TRBV5-1
CASSQQAGGTDTQYF	TGTGCCAGCAGTCAACAAGCGGGGGGGACAGATACGCAGTATTTT	15	TRBD2	TRBJ2-3	NA	TRBV7-2
CATSYGQGVHNEQFF	TGTGCCACCAGCTACGGACAGGGGGTTCACAATGAGCAGTTCTTC	15	TRBD1	TRBJ2-1	NA	TRBV15
CASSPPGLGSNQPQHF	TGTGCCAGCAGCCCTCCGGGGCTTGGGAGCAATCAGCCCCAGCATTTT	16	NA	TRBJ1-5	once	TRBV28
CASSIKQGAYNEQFF	TGTGCCAGTAGTATTAAACAGGGAGCTTACAATGAGCAGTTCTTC	15	NA	TRBJ2-1	NA	TRBV19
CASSLVVGANVLTF	TGCGCCAGCAGCTTGGTGGTGGGGGCCAACGTCCTGACTTTC	14	NA	TRBJ2-6	NA	TRBV5-1
CSAEDRALQETQYF	TGCAGCGCCGAAGACAGGGCCCTACAAGAGACCCAGTACTTC	14	TRBD1	TRBJ2-5	NA	TRBV29-1
CASSQVGHYGYTF	TGTGCCAGCAGCCAAGTCGGACACTATGGCTACACCTTC	13	NA	TRBJ1-2	NA	TRBV14
CASSPQGLAGVYEQYF	TGTGCCAGCAGCCCCCAGGGACTAGCGGGAGTCTACGAGCAGTACTTC	16	TRBD2	TRBJ2-7	NA	TRBV11-1
CASSIGNQETQYF	TGTGCCAGTAGTATCGGGAACCAAGAGACCCAGTACTTC	13	NA	TRBJ2-5	NA	TRBV19
CAIGIGQGSDEQFF	TGTGCCATCGGAATCGGGCAGGGGAGTGATGAGCAGTTCTTC	14	NA	TRBJ2-1	NA	TRBV10-3
CASSSGQRYEQYF	TGTGCCAGCAGCTCCGGACAGCGCTACGAGCAGTACTTC	13	NA	TRBJ2-7	NA	TRBV5-4
CASTTSGASYEQYF	TGTGCCAGCACGACTAGCGGGGCTTCCTACGAGCAGTACTTC	14	TRBD2	TRBJ2-7	NA	TRBV19
CASSFNQEQFF	TGTGCCAGCAGTTTCAACCAGGAGCAGTTCTTC	11	NA	TRBJ2-1	NA	TRBV27